One TCR beta chain is described in this entry. Cells designated naive CD8 were CD45RO-negative and were positively selected for CCR7, with terminally differentiated effector memory CD45RA+ cells excluded. All participating donors were Caucasian adults from Nashville, Tennessee. This entry is derived from a study of shared clonotypes between healthy human individuals. Study information: Those who served as donors were two women and a few men between the ages of 18 and 49.

Sequencing was at deep level. Once extracted for a subset, genomic DNA was divided evenly among several immunoSEQ plates. The assay was immunoSEQ multiplex PCR, and TCRdb's table has in-frame clones only and misses some. The data show roughly 810,000 clones, about 96% seen once. This CDR3 region has 15 residues. The V and J ends lost 3 bases and 0 bases respectively, with 9 bases between them. Germline V gives CDR1 MNHEY, CDR2 SMNVEV (reference sequence). The sequence was obtained from a man under 40 in good health. The sequencing sample was made of naive CD8+ T cells sorted from blood. The rearrangement joins TRBV27 to TRBJ1-5; D gene unclear. The CDR3 here is CASSLYENSNQPQHF. Written as DNA, the CDR3 is TGTGCCAGCAGTTTGTACGAAAATAGCAATCAGCCCCAGCATTTT.